The 21 T cell receptor beta chains in this list originate from one sample, sequenced in a study of regulatory T cells in long-lasting Graves disease. Time point: newly diagnosed GD, antithyroid drugs for less than 3 months. PBMCs were the source of the RNA used for TCR sequencing. CDR3-region Arm-PCR and iRepertoire HTBI primers produced the TCR beta libraries. TCRdb re-called the multiplex PCR reads through MiXCR, storing one row per CDR3 protein. The sample yields 530,000 or so distinct CDR3 sequences, about 14% seen once. This sample also appeared in a second study, on T cells in Graves' hyperthyroidism and ophthalmopathy.

The sequencing here drew on peripheral blood mononuclear cells (PBMCs), taken at new diagnosis, from a patient treated with antithyroid drugs. These receptors were taken from a young man with Graves disease.

On this clonotype itself: This may stem from a read error, because a much larger clone lies one nucleotide away. V usage is TRBV29-1 and J usage is TRBJ2-1; 7 nucleotides line up with TRBD2. The V segment lost 7 bases and the J segment 10 bases; nucleotides outside the gene matches: 16. The germline V gene has CDR1 SQVTM and CDR2 ANQGSEA. This CDR3 has 14 amino acids. Here the CDR3 reads CSAWVGGSTHEQFF. For the CDR3, the DNA is TGCAGCGCCTGGGTTGGCGGGAGCACCCACGAGCAGTTCTTC.

This clonotype has only a few counts. V usage is TRBV25-1 and J usage is TRBJ2-3; D assignment may be TRBD1 or TRBD2 (5 bases each). This CDR3 is 15 amino acids long. Trimming removed 0 bases from V and 0 bases from J, with 7 bases in between. Per the germline V gene, CDR1 is MGHDK and CDR2 is SYGVNS. The CDR3, as DNA: TGTGCCAGCAGTGAATATGGGGGTAGCACAGATACGCAGTATTTT. Protein: CASSEYGGSTDTQYF.

This chain uses TRBV20-1 with TRBJ2-4, with 10 positions matching TRBD1. Germline assignment: CDR1 DFQATT and CDR2 SNEGSKA (reference sequence). The V segment lost 5 bases and the J segment 7 bases; nucleotides outside the gene matches: 11. The CDR3 spans 15 residues. The CDR3 DNA is TGCAGTGCTTGGGACAGGGGCAGGGGCGGGAACATTCAGTACTTC. Its translation is CSAWDRGRGGNIQYF.

This clonotype was detected ten times or more. The chain couples TRBV9 to TRBJ2-5, with TRBD2 as a possible D gene (7 bases). Germline CDR1 and CDR2: SGDLS and YYNGEE. CDR3 length: 15 residues. The V gene lost 3 bases and the J gene lost 7 bases, with 19 bases spanning the gap. CDR3 sequence: CASSATSGGLRTQYF. The CDR3 DNA follows: TGTGCCAGCAGCGCCACATCCGGGGGGCTAAGGACCCAGTACTTC.

This clonotype was seen many times. The V call is TRBV3-1, the J call TRBJ2-2, with 11 bases fitting TRBD2. CDR1 and CDR2 from the germline V gene are LGHDT and YNNKEL (reference sequence). V lost 6 bases, J lost 5 bases, and 8 bases stayed unmatched. The CDR3 contains 16 residues. CDR3 amino acids: CASRVTSGRRTGELFF. CDR3 coding DNA: TGTGCCAGCAGAGTTACTAGCGGGAGAAGAACCGGGGAGCTGTTTTTT. The entire variable domain, with the rest obtained from reference TRBV3-1 and TRBJ2-2, is as follows: DTAVSQTPKYLVTQMGNDKSIKCEQNLGHDTMYWYKQDSKKFLKIMFSYNNKELIINETVPNRFSPKSPDKAHLNLHINSLELGDSAVYFCASRVTSGRRTGELFFGEGSRLTVL.

This clonotype showed up many times. The J gene is TRBJ2-7, the V gene TRBV11-2; no definite D call. CDR3 length: 13 amino acids. Trimming removed 4 bases from V and 1 base from J, with 8 bases in between. Germline CDR1 and CDR2: SGHAT and FQNNGV. CDR3 in DNA: TGTGCCAGCAGCTCGCCCCCTTCCTACGAGCAGTACTTC. Its translation: CASSSPPSYEQYF.

This chain joins TRBV9 and TRBJ2-5, with TRBD2 matching over 7 bases. There are 15 residues in the CDR3. Trimming at V came to 1 base and at J to 2 bases, leaving 5 bases not matched to a gene. CDR1 is SGDLS, CDR2 YYNGEE, per germline. The CDR3 loop is CASSVTEAGQETQYF. The CDR3 bases are TGTGCCAGCAGCGTAACCGAAGCGGGGCAAGAGACCCAGTACTTC.

This clonotype was detected only a few times. The chain is built from TRBV6-2 or TRBV6-3 and TRBJ2-2, with D unclear. Trimming shortened V by 2 bases and J by 0 bases, and 10 bases separated the two germline ends. Looked up from germline, CDR1 is MNHEY and CDR2 is SVGEGT. The CDR3 has 16 residues. CDR3 residues: CASSYGTDANTGELFF. For the CDR3, the DNA is TGTGCCAGCAGTTACGGAACAGACGCGAACACCGGGGAGCTGTTTTTT.

This clonotype has at least ten counts. The chain has TRBV7-9 and TRBJ1-5, with D uncertain. The CDR3 runs to 12 residues. V was pared by 4 bases and J by 8 bases, with 9 bases between. Germline CDR1 reads SEHNR; CDR2 reads FQNEAQ (reference sequence). For the CDR3, the DNA is TGTGCCAGCAGCTCCGAAACGAAGCCCCAGCATTTT. This sequence encodes CASSSETKPQHF.

This clonotype came up once. The junction departs from germline at one end; a sequencing error may be responsible. The V call is TRBV19, the J call TRBJ2-7; 7 positions match TRBD1. Germline V gene data show CDR1 as LNHDA and CDR2 as SQIVND (reference sequence). CDR3 length: 16 residues. The CDR3 spells CASGIEGTVRTYEQYF. Here the CDR3 DNA reads TGTGCCAGTGGTATAGAAGGGACAGTCCGAACCTACGAGCAGTACTTC.

Ten or more counts support this clonotype. The chain couples TRBV12-3 or TRBV12-4 to TRBJ2-7; TRBD1 matches 7 bases. V lost 8 bases, J lost 3 bases, and 7 bases stayed unmatched. The CDR3 has 13 residues. This chain's CDR3 is CASWGQPLYEQYF. In nucleotides, the CDR3 is TGTGCCAGCTGGGGACAGCCCCTCTACGAGCAGTACTTC.

This clonotype was detected a few times. This rearrangement joins TRBV6-2 or TRBV6-3 to TRBJ2-3; TRBD2 matches 7 bases. V trimming: 5 bases; J trimming: 5 bases; junction bases outside the gene matches: 7. In germline, CDR1 is MNHEY, CDR2 SVGEGT. The CDR3 is 14 residues long. Here the CDR3 reads CASSGAGVIDTQYF. The CDR3 coding sequence is TGTGCCAGCAGTGGGGCGGGAGTGATAGATACGCAGTATTTT.

This clonotype has a count of ten or more. This chain connects TRBV30 to TRBJ2-5, with 14 bases fitting TRBD2. The ends lost 0 bases at V and 5 bases at J; junction bases unmatched: 8. The CDR3 has 17 amino acids. In germline, CDR1 is GTSNPN, CDR2 SVGIG (reference sequence). DNA for the CDR3: TGTGCCTGGAGTGTAATCCGACTAGCGGGAGGGCCGGAGACCCAGTACTTC. Its protein product is CAWSVIRLAGGPETQYF.

The CDR3 is CASSQEQVGGEGYTF. The CDR3 coding sequence is TGTGCCAGCAGCCAAGAACAGGTTGGGGGCGAAGGCTACACCTTC. The V call is TRBV3-1, the J call TRBJ1-2; D possibly corresponds to TRBD1 (6 bases). The CDR3 is made up of 15 amino acids. The ends were cut back, 0 bases at V and 8 bases at J, with 16 bases in the middle. Germline V gives CDR1 LGHDT, CDR2 YNNKEL (reference sequence).

This clonotype was seen repeatedly, ten times or more. The V and J genes are TRBV25-1 and TRBJ1-1; D is perhaps TRBD1 (6 bases). Deletions cut 2 bases from V and 4 bases from J, with 14 bases between. The CDR3 contains 15 residues. Germline V gene lookup returns CDR1 MGHDK and CDR2 SYGVNS. CDR3 nucleotide sequence: TGTGCCAGCAGTGAAGCACGGAAGGGGGTCACTGAAGCTTTCTTT. It yields the protein CASSEARKGVTEAFF.

This clonotype was detected many times. The rearrangement uses TRBV12-5 and TRBJ2-3, with D unresolved. CDR1 and CDR2 (germline): LGHNT, FRNRAP. The V end was cut by 1 base, the J end by 2 bases, with 4 bases between. The CDR3 covers 13 residues. CDR3 sequence: CASGLAYTDTQYF. In nucleotides, the CDR3 is TGTGCTAGTGGTTTGGCATACACAGATACGCAGTATTTT. The whole variable domain, remainder taken from reference TRBV12-5 and TRBJ2-3, is DARVTQTPRHKVTEMGQEVTMRCQPILGHNTVFWYRQTMMQGLELLAYFRNRAPLDDSGMPKDRFSAEMPDATLATLKIQPSEPRDSAVYFCASGLAYTDTQYFGPGTRLTVL.

The CDR3 nucleotides read TGCGCCAGCAGCCAATGGTCGCAGGCTCACCATGGCTACACCTTC. It encodes CASSQWSQAHHGYTF. The V and J genes are TRBV4-1 and TRBJ1-2; D not resolved. The germline CDR1 and CDR2 sequences are MGHRA and YSYEKL. The CDR3 extends over 15 amino acids. V shed 2 bases and J shed 6 bases, with 16 bases lying between them.

This clonotype was recorded only once. Relative to the germline gene, one junction end is altered; a read error may explain this. The chain has TRBV5-1 and TRBJ1-1, with D uncertain. Germline CDR1 SGHRS, CDR2 YFSETQ. CDR3 length: 13 amino acids. CDR3 residues: CASSLASNTAAFF. DNA of the CDR3: TGCGCCAGCAGCTTGGCTTCGAACACTGCAGCTTTCTTT. Together with reference TRBV5-1 and TRBJ1-1, the CDR3 gives the full variable domain: KAGVTQTPRYLIKTRGQQVTLSCSPISGHRSVSWYQQTPGQGLQFLFEYFSETQRNKGNFPGRFSGRQFSNSRSEMNVSTLELGDSALYLCASSLASNTAAFFGQGTRLTVV.

At least ten counts were recorded for this clonotype. The V and J genes are TRBV15 and TRBJ2-4; TRBD2 matches at 9 bases. CDR1 and CDR2 from the germline V gene are LNHNV and YYDKDF (reference sequence). The V gene end was trimmed by 3 bases and the J gene end by 7 bases; junction bases not matched to a gene: 4. The CDR3 length is 14 residues. The CDR3 bases are TGTGCCACCAGCAGCGGACTAGCGAGGAACATTCAGTACTTC. The encoded protein is CATSSGLARNIQYF.

The sample holds many counts of this clonotype. The chain uses TRBV20-1 and TRBJ2-5; 14 bases line up with TRBD2. CDR1 and CDR2 (germline): DFQATT, SNEGSKA (reference sequence). This CDR3 is 14 amino acids long. After removal of 6 bases from V and 4 bases from J, the junction contained 4 bases not matched to a gene. CDR3 nucleotide sequence: TGCAGTGCCGAGGGACTAGCGGGAGCAGAGACCCAGTACTTC. Amino acids: CSAEGLAGAETQYF.

The genes are TRBV10-3 and TRBJ2-7, with TRBD2 matching over 7 bases. The V segment lost 5 bases and the J segment 3 bases; nucleotides outside the gene matches: 4. This CDR3 is built from 13 residues. CDR1 is ENHRY and CDR2 is SYGVKD in the germline V gene. DNA for the CDR3: TGTGCCATCAGTTGGAGCGGGAACTACGAGCAGTACTTC. Translation gives CAISWSGNYEQYF.